The 10 T cell receptor beta chains given below trace back to one sample, sequenced in a study of T cells in Graves' hyperthyroidism and ophthalmopathy. Amplified TCR beta CDR3 regions came from RNA transcripts. The HTBI primer set drove a first-round RT-PCR of the TCR CDR3. Using its own MiXCR run on the multiplex PCR reads, TCRdb lists one record per CDR3 protein. The sample has nearly 600,000 distinct CDR3 sequences; around 13% are singletons. The sample comprised blood. The receptors derive from a woman in her 30s with Graves' hyperthyroidism that later progressed to Graves' ophthalmopathy.

The table lists this clonotype with many counts. V usage is TRBV6-1 and J usage is TRBJ2-7; D is ambiguous. Per germline, CDR1 MNHNS and CDR2 SASEGT. The V end lost 3 bases, the J end lost 6 bases, and 6 bases lay between the germline ends. This CDR3 has 11 amino acids. The CDR3 region is CASSDLSEQYF. For the CDR3, the DNA is TGTGCCAGCAGTGATCTATCCGAGCAGTACTTC.

There are many counts of this clonotype. The chain links TRBV7-2 to TRBJ2-1; a weak D match, TRBD2 (5 bases). The CDR3 covers 16 residues. Germline V lookup: CDR1 SGHTA, CDR2 FQGNSA. Trimming took off 5 bases at V and 4 bases at J, with 18 bases between the two ends. The CDR3, as DNA: TGTGCCAGCAGCCAGAGGAAGACTTCGGGATACAATGAGCAGTTCTTC. Its translation is CASSQRKTSGYNEQFF.

There are many counts of this clonotype. The CDR3 loop reads CASSLALAGGLETQYF. The CDR3 DNA is TGCGCCAGCAGCTTGGCTCTAGCGGGAGGACTAGAGACCCAGTACTTC. The genes are TRBV5-1 and TRBJ2-5; 11 nucleotides line up with TRBD2. Germline lookup yields CDR1 SGHRS and CDR2 YFSETQ. Losses at the gene ends were 0 bases for V and 4 bases for J; bases not matched to a gene: 5. The CDR3 runs to 16 residues.

This clonotype showed up many times. The rearrangement links TRBV7-2 to TRBJ2-1; 8 bases agree with TRBD1. After removal of 5 bases from V and 12 bases from J, the junction contained 6 bases not matched to a gene. CDR3 length: 12 amino acids. Germline V gives CDR1 SGHTA, CDR2 FQGNSA. DNA of the CDR3: TGTGCCAGCAGCCTAGACAGGGGATCGCAGTTCTTC. As protein: CASSLDRGSQFF.

This chain uses TRBV10-1 with TRBJ2-7; D possibly corresponds to TRBD2 (6 bases). V was clipped by 5 bases and J by 7 bases, with 15 bases between them. The CDR3 length is 13 residues. Germline CDR1 WNHNN, CDR2 SYGVQD (reference sequence). This chain's CDR3 is CASSSGGMGEQYF. CDR3 coding DNA: TGCGCCAGCAGTTCTGGCGGGATGGGAGAGCAGTACTTC.

Ten or more counts support this clonotype. The V and J genes are TRBV12-3 or TRBV12-4 and TRBJ1-2; D might be TRBD1 (6 bases). The CDR3 loop spans 14 amino acids. The V and J ends lost 4 bases and 7 bases respectively, with 16 bases between them. The CDR3 sequence is CASSSNRDSGGYTF. The CDR3 bases are TGTGCCAGCAGTTCCAACAGGGATTCGGGTGGCTACACCTTC.

This clonotype was found many times. The chain links TRBV12-3 or TRBV12-4 to TRBJ1-4; tentatively, D is TRBD1 (5 bases). The CDR3 is made up of 12 amino acids. V lost 6 bases and J 6 bases, leaving 8 bases between the germline ends. The chain's CDR3 is CASRGVDEKLFF. The CDR3, as DNA: TGTGCCAGCAGAGGGGTGGATGAAAAACTGTTTTTT.

This clonotype was observed a few times. The chain couples TRBV4-1 to TRBJ2-2, with D possibly TRBD2 on 5 matching bases. The CDR3 sequence is 14 residues long. V was pared by 7 bases and J by 4 bases, with 13 bases between. Germline loops: CDR1 MGHRA, CDR2 YSYEKL. The CDR3 reads CASTAGRVTGELFF. The CDR3 nucleotides are TGCGCCAGCACGGCCGGGCGGGTCACCGGGGAGCTGTTTTTT.

The table lists this clonotype with a few counts. This chain links TRBV10-3 with TRBJ1-1; no definite D call. CDR1 and CDR2 from the germline V gene are ENHRY and SYGVKD. Trimming stripped 2 bases from V and 6 bases from J, with 16 bases between. This CDR3 spans 15 amino acids. The CDR3 loop is CAISETETPGAEAFF. In nucleotides, the CDR3 is TGTGCCATCAGTGAGACCGAGACACCCGGCGCTGAAGCTTTCTTT.

The CDR3 sequence: CASSLGTPSNEQFF. The CDR3, as DNA: TGTGCCAGCAGCTTAGGGACCCCGAGCAATGAGCAGTTCTTC. The rearrangement uses TRBV13 and TRBJ2-1; D uncertain. V shed 0 bases and J shed 6 bases, with 9 bases lying between them. The CDR3 extends over 14 amino acids. Per the germline V gene, CDR1 is PRHDT and CDR2 is FYEKMQ (reference sequence).